These 11 T cell receptor beta chains share one sample of origin, sequenced in a study of OX40 agonist ivuxolimab in advanced cancers. TCRdb's table, derived via immunoSEQ multiplex PCR, lists solely in-frame clones and lacks some. The repertoire includes tens of thousands of clones, 83% of them detected once, and over 3% sits in the top ten. Sequenced material: CD4+ or CD8+ T cells sorted from blood, taken in a trial of the OX40 agonist ivuxolimab. These receptors were obtained from an adult with an advanced solid tumor such as melanoma, head and neck, liver or kidney cancer.

V gene TRBV5-5 combines with J gene TRBJ2-1; TRBD2 is a possible D gene (6 bases). The germline V gene has CDR1 SGHKS and CDR2 YYEKEE (reference sequence). V lost 4 bases, J lost 5 bases, and 13 bases lay in between. CDR3 length: 14 residues. In nucleotides, the CDR3 is TGTGCCAGCAGCATTAGCGGTCCTAACAATGAGCAGTTCTTC. It is translated as CASSISGPNNEQFF.

In its sample, this clone was seen a few times. The chain links TRBV28 to TRBJ1-4; D unclear. The V gene lost 6 bases and the J gene lost 7 bases, with 12 bases spanning the gap. The CDR3 length is 13 residues. Germline loops: CDR1 MDHEN, CDR2 SYDVKM. The CDR3 is CASSLWTGEKLFF. The CDR3 DNA reads TGTGCCAGCAGCCTATGGACGGGTGAAAAACTGTTTTTT.

This chain joins TRBV9 and TRBJ2-2; the D is unclear. Germline assignment: CDR1 SGDLS and CDR2 YYNGEE. CDR3 length: 16 amino acids. The V gene lost 1 base and the J gene lost 2 bases, with 12 bases spanning the gap. CDR3 nucleotide sequence: TGTGCCAGCAGCGTATCTCGACGGATAAACACCGGGGAGCTGTTTTTT. This encodes CASSVSRRINTGELFF.

The CDR3 spells CASSLVTGDTEAFF. The CDR3 DNA reads as TGCGCCAGCAGCTTGGTGACAGGGGACACTGAAGCTTTCTTT. The chain employs TRBV5-1 and TRBJ1-1; 8 positions match TRBD1. The CDR3 is 14 residues long. V lost 0 bases to trimming and J lost 3 bases; unmatched junction nucleotides: 1. Germline V gene data show CDR1 as SGHRS and CDR2 as YFSETQ.

The chain has TRBV6-1 and TRBJ2-3; 11 bases match TRBD2. Germline CDR1 MNHNS, CDR2 SASEGT. The CDR3 sequence is 15 residues long. V gave up 7 bases and J gave up 2 bases; unmatched junction bases: 5. DNA for the CDR3: TGTGCCAGCACCGGACTAGCGGGCAACACAGATACGCAGTATTTT. It codes for CASTGLAGNTDTQYF.

CDR3 sequence (DNA): TGTGCCTGGAGTTCTGGGACAGGGTCTTTCGGCTACACCTTC. It is translated as CAWSSGTGSFGYTF. The chain recombines TRBV30 with TRBJ1-2; 9 bases align to TRBD1. V was pared by 2 bases and J by 8 bases, with 9 bases of the junction left unmatched. The CDR3 sequence is 14 residues long. In germline, CDR1 is GTSNPN, CDR2 SVGIG (reference sequence).

J is TRBJ2-1 and V is TRBV7-9; unclear D gene. CDR1 SEHNR and CDR2 FQNEAQ come from the germline V gene (reference sequence). V was shortened by 1 base and J by 4 bases, with 8 bases between the two germline ends. The CDR3 has 14 residues. DNA of the CDR3: TGTGCCAGCAGCTTAGGTTCCGCTTACAATGAGCAGTTCTTC. Protein product: CASSLGSAYNEQFF.

This clone was seen more than once but under ten times. The chain uses TRBV18 and TRBJ2-7; 7 bases agree with TRBD2. Looked up from germline, CDR1 is KGHSH and CDR2 is LQKENI. CDR3 length: 17 residues. J gave up 1 base and V 3 bases, and 12 bases lay outside the gene matches. The CDR3 region is CASSPGPIAGFSYEQYF. Here the CDR3 DNA reads TGTGCCAGCTCACCGGGTCCAATAGCGGGCTTTTCCTACGAGCAGTACTTC.

This clone was counted only a few times. This sequence joins TRBV10-2 and TRBJ1-1, with TRBD1 matching 10 bases. Germline-derived CDR1 and CDR2 are WSHSY and SAAADI. The junction had 8 bases not matched to a gene; V was cut back by 3 bases and J by 4 bases. This CDR3 is built from 16 residues. CDR3 in amino acids: CASSDPGQGTGTEAFF. The CDR3 coding sequence is TGCGCCAGCAGTGATCCGGGACAGGGGACCGGCACTGAAGCTTTCTTT.

This sequence joins TRBV5-5 and TRBJ2-7; D gene uncertain. Per the germline V gene, CDR1 is SGHKS and CDR2 is YYEKEE (reference sequence). V shed 0 bases and J shed 5 bases, with 9 bases lying between them. The CDR3 length is 13 residues. The chain's CDR3 is CASSLGSIDEQYF. CDR3 sequence (DNA): TGTGCCAGCAGCTTGGGTTCCATAGACGAGCAGTACTTC.

The rearrangement uses TRBV15 and TRBJ2-5, with 10 bases lining up with TRBD2. The CDR3 covers 17 residues. Germline V gene sequence: CDR1 LNHNV, CDR2 YYDKDF (reference sequence). The ends lost 4 bases at V and 5 bases at J; junction bases unmatched: 13. The CDR3 sequence is CATSTVASGRGRETQYF. CDR3 DNA: TGTGCCACCAGCACAGTGGCTAGCGGGAGAGGCCGGGAGACCCAGTACTTC.